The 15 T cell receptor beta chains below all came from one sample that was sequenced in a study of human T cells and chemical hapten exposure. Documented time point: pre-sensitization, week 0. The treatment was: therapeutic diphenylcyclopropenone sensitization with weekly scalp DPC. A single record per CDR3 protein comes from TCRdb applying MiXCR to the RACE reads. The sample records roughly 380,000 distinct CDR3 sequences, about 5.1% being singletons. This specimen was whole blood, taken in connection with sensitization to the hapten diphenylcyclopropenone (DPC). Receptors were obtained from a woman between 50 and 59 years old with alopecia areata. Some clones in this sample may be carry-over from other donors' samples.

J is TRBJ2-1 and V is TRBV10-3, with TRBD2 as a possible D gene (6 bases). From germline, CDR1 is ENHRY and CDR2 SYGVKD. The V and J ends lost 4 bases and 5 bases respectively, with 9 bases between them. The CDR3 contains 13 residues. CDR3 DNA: TGTGCCATCAGTGGGGGACTTGACAATGAGCAGTTCTTC. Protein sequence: CAISGGLDNEQFF.

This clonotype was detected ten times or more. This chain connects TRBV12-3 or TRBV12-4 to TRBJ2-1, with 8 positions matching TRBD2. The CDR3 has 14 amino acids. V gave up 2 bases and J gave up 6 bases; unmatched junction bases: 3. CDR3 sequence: CASSLTGLGNEQFF. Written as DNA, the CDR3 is TGTGCCAGCAGTTTAACGGGACTAGGCAATGAGCAGTTCTTC.

CDR3 residues: CASKTFRAGDQPQHF. CDR3 nucleotide sequence: TGTGCCAGCAAAACCTTCAGGGCGGGTGATCAGCCCCAGCATTTT. This chain joins TRBV5-6 and TRBJ1-5; D is perhaps TRBD1 (5 bases). The V gene's germline CDR1 is SGHDT and CDR2 YYEEEE. V was shortened by 6 bases and J by 5 bases, with 18 bases between the two germline ends. This CDR3 has 15 amino acids.

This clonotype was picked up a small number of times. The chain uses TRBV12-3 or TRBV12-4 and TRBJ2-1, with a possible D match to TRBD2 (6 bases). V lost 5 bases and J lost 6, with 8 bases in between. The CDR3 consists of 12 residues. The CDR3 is CASSRGLNEQFF. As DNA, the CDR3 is TGTGCCAGCAGTAGGGGACTCAATGAGCAGTTCTTC.

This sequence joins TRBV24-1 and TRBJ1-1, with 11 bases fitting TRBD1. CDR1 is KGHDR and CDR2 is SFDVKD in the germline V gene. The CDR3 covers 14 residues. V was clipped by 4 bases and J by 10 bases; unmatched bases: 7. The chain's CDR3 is CATSDSSGTGGAFF. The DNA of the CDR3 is TGTGCCACCAGTGACTCCTCCGGGACAGGGGGAGCTTTCTTT.

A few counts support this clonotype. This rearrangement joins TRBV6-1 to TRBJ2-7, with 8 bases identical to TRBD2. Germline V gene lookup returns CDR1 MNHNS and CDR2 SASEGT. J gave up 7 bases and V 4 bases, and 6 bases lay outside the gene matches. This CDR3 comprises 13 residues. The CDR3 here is CASSASGGGEQYF. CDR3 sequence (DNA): TGTGCCAGCAGTGCCTCGGGAGGGGGTGAGCAGTACTTC.

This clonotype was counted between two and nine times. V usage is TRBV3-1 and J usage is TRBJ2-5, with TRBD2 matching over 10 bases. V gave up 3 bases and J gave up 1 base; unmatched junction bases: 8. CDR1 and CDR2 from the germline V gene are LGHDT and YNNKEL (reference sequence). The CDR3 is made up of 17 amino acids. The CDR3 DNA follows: TGTGCCAGCAGCCAGCCAGAGACTAGCGGGTTCCAAGAGACCCAGTACTTC. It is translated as CASSQPETSGFQETQYF.

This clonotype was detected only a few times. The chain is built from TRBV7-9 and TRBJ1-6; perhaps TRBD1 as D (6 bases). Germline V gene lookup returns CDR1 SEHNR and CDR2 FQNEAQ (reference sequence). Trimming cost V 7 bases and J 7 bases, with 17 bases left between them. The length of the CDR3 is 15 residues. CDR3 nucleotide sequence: TGTGCCAGCATCCAAGAATGGGGGCCCAATTCACCCCTCCACTTT. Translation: CASIQEWGPNSPLHF.

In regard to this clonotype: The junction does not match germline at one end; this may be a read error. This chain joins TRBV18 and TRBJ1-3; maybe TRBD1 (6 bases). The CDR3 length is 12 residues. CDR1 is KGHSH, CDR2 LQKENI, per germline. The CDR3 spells CASSPEGPGAIF. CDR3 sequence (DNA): TGTGCCAGCTCACCCGAGGGCCCAGGGGCGATTTTT.

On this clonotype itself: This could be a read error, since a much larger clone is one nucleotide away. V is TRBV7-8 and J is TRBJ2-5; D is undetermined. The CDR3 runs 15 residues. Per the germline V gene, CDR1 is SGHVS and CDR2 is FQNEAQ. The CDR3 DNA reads TGTGTCAGCAGCCCAGACGTTTGGGAACAAGAGACCCAGTACTTC. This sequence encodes CVSSPDVWEQETQYF. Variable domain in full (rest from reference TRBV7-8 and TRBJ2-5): GAGVSQSPRYKVAKRGQDVALRCDPISGHVSLFWYQQALGQGPEFLTYFQNEAQLDKSGLPSDRFFAERPEGSVSTLKIQRTQQEDSAVYLCVSSPDVWEQETQYFGPGTRLLVL.

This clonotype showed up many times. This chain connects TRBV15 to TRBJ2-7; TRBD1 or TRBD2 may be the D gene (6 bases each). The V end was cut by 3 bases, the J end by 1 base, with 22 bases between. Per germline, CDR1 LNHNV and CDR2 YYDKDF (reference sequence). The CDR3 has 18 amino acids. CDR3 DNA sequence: TGTGCCACCAGCAGGGAATTCGGCCCTCAGGGGAGGTCCTACGAGCAGTACTTC. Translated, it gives CATSREFGPQGRSYEQYF.

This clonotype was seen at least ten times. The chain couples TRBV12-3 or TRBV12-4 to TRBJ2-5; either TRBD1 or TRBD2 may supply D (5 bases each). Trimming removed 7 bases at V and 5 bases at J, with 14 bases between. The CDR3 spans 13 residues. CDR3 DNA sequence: TGTGCCAGCACCCTGCCTGGGGGTGAGACCCAGTACTTC. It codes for CASTLPGGETQYF.

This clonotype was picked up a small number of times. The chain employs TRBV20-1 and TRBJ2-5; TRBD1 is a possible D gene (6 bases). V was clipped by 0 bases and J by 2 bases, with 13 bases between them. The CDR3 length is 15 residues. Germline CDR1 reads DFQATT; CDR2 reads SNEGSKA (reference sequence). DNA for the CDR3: TGCAGTGCTAGAGATAGCCGGACAGCACAAGAGACCCAGTACTTC. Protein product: CSARDSRTAQETQYF.

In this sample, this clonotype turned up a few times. CDR3 nucleotides: TGCAGCGTCACGAGCGGGGGTAACTACGAGCAGTACTTC. This codes for CSVTSGGNYEQYF. The chain employs TRBV29-1 and TRBJ2-7; TRBD2 matches at 8 bases. Germline CDR1 is SQVTM and CDR2 is ANQGSEA. V was pared by 6 bases and J by 3 bases, with 7 bases of the junction left unmatched. The CDR3 extends over 13 amino acids.

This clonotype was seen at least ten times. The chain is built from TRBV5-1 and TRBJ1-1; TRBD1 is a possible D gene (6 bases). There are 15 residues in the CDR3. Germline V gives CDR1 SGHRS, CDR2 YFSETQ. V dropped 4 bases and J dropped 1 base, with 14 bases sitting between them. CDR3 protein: CASSPGEAENTEAFF. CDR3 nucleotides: TGCGCCAGCAGCCCAGGGGAGGCCGAGAACACTGAAGCTTTCTTT.